These 23 T cell receptor beta chains were sequenced from one sample in a study of cytomegalovirus exposure and HLA in healthy donors (dated by TCRdb to 2017 to 2019). Libraries were prepared through the immunoSEQ multiplex PCR assay. The multiplex PCR relied on a mix of 60 forward primers for TCR Vbeta segments and 13 reverse primers for TCR Jbeta segments. TCRdb stores this immuneACCESS table with in-frame sequences only. Part of the clones is absent; in the studies checked, under half of the shortfall reflects unresolved V genes, and no reason is known for the rest. This sample lists about 150,000 clones; 80% were detected once. In total, the top ten clones hold 5.6% of the sample. Source material: PBMCs. All receptors derive from a woman aged 40-49 years in good health and CMV-seropositive.

The rearrangement uses TRBV5-5 and TRBJ1-3; 8 positions agree with TRBD1. The CDR3 covers 15 residues. Germline CDR1 SGHKS, CDR2 YYEKEE (reference sequence). After removal of 0 bases from V and 2 bases from J, the junction contained 1 base not matched to a gene. CDR3: CASSLADRAGNTIYF. The CDR3 DNA follows: TGTGCCAGCAGCTTGGCGGACAGGGCTGGAAACACCATATATTTT.

V is TRBV30 and J is TRBJ1-6, with D unclear. Per germline, CDR1 GTSNPN and CDR2 SVGIG (reference sequence). V dropped 3 bases and J dropped 9 bases, with 21 bases sitting between them. This CDR3 contains 16 residues. DNA of the CDR3: TGTGCCTGGAGAAGACGGAGCGGTTCGTCCAGTTCACCCCTCCACTTT. Translation gives CAWRRRSGSSSSPLHF.

The CDR3 DNA sequence: TGTGCCAGCAGCCAAGCCAGCGGGAGCTCCGGAGGAGATACGCAGTATTTT. As protein: CASSQASGSSGGDTQYF. V usage is TRBV4-2 and J usage is TRBJ2-3, with TRBD2 identical over 8 bases. From germline, CDR1 is LGHNA and CDR2 YNFKEQ. The CDR3 totals 17 residues. Unmatched junction bases numbered 11, after V lost 1 base and J lost 5 bases.

The CDR3 loop is CASSQDLYGTQYF. CDR3 DNA: TGTGCCAGCAGCCAAGATCTCTATGGGACCCAGTACTTC. The V and J genes are TRBV14 and TRBJ2-5, with unresolved D. Germline values: CDR1 SGHDN, CDR2 FVKESK. This CDR3 has 13 residues. V lost 0 bases to trimming and J lost 7 bases, with 9 bases between them.

This clone came up once. The chain couples TRBV27 to TRBJ1-4; D uncertain. Germline V gene data show CDR1 as MNHEY and CDR2 as SMNVEV (reference sequence). This CDR3 is 14 amino acids long. Trimming removed 6 bases from V and 4 bases from J, with 12 bases in between. The CDR3 coding sequence is TGTGCCAGCAGGGAGACGGTAGGTAATGAAAAACTGTTTTTT. The encoded protein is CASRETVGNEKLFF.

CDR3 sequence: CASSAPDGMNTEAFF. The CDR3 DNA reads as TGTGCCAGCAGCGCCCCGGACGGGATGAACACTGAAGCTTTCTTT. The genes are TRBV7-8 and TRBJ1-1; the D is unclear. The CDR3 sequence is 15 residues long. Germline CDR1 SGHVS, CDR2 FQNEAQ. V was pared by 5 bases and J by 0 bases, with 13 bases between.

Only a few counts were recorded for this clone. The chain combines TRBV28 with TRBJ1-2, with a weak D call TRBD1 (6 bases). V was trimmed by 6 bases and J by 8 bases, leaving 16 bases between them. Germline CDR1 MDHEN, CDR2 SYDVKM. CDR3 length equals 13 residues. Here the CDR3 DNA reads TGTGCCAGCAGCTACAGGGATGGTGGCGGCTACACCTTC. This codes for CASSYRDGGGYTF.

Comment on this clone: Other nucleotide sequences in the sample specify the same CDR3. The chain is built from TRBV5-1 and TRBJ2-5; D not certain. The ends were cut back, 0 bases at V and 4 bases at J, with 7 bases in the middle. Per the germline V gene, CDR1 is SGHRS and CDR2 is YFSETQ. CDR3 length: 13 amino acids. The DNA for the CDR3 is TGCGCCAGCAGCTTGGCTTCCGGAGAGACCCAGTACTTC. Its translation: CASSLASGETQYF.

The rearrangement links TRBV5-1 to TRBJ1-1; D call uncertain. The CDR3 has 14 amino acids. V lost 2 bases to trimming and J lost 3 bases, with 11 bases between them. Germline V CDR1 and CDR2: SGHRS, YFSETQ. The CDR3 DNA follows: TGCGCCAGCAGCTTAGAGGATTATGACACTGAAGCTTTCTTT. Protein sequence: CASSLEDYDTEAFF.

This chain uses TRBV7-9 with TRBJ2-1, with D possibly being TRBD2 (6 bases). Per germline, CDR1 SEHNR and CDR2 FQNEAQ (reference sequence). The CDR3 sequence is 14 residues long. The V gene lost 5 bases and the J gene lost 1 base, with 9 bases spanning the gap. The CDR3 protein is CASSLGTSYNEQFF. CDR3 nucleotides: TGTGCCAGCAGCCTCGGGACTTCCTACAATGAGCAGTTCTTC.

This chain joins TRBV6-6 and TRBJ2-3; unclear D gene. Per germline, CDR1 MNHNY and CDR2 SVGAGI (reference sequence). Trimming shortened V by 5 bases and J by 3 bases, and 15 bases separated the two germline ends. The length of the CDR3 is 15 residues. The DNA of the CDR3 is TGTGCCAGCAGTCTCGGAGTACTTGGAACAGATACGCAGTATTTT. It codes for CASSLGVLGTDTQYF.

In this sample, this clone turned up once. The chain uses TRBV5-1 and TRBJ1-1; 8 nucleotides line up with TRBD1. V shed 4 bases, J shed 2 bases, and the junction held 7 bases outside the gene matches. In germline, CDR1 is SGHRS, CDR2 YFSETQ. The CDR3 spans 15 residues. CDR3 sequence: CASSPGDRPNTEAFF. CDR3 bases: TGCGCCAGCAGCCCGGGGGACAGGCCTAACACTGAAGCTTTCTTT. Using reference TRBV5-1 and TRBJ1-1 for the parts outside the CDR3, the full variable domain is KAGVTQTPRYLIKTRGQQVTLSCSPISGHRSVSWYQQTPGQGLQFLFEYFSETQRNKGNFPGRFSGRQFSNSRSEMNVSTLELGDSALYLCASSPGDRPNTEAFFGQGTRLTVV.

This chain uses TRBV11-3 with TRBJ2-5; 7 nucleotides align to TRBD1. Looked up from germline, CDR1 is SGHNT and CDR2 is YENEEA. The CDR3 is made up of 14 amino acids. V shed 2 bases, J shed 5 bases, and the junction held 5 bases outside the gene matches. In nucleotides, the CDR3 is TGTGCCAGCAGCTTAAACAGGGGCGGGGAGACCCAGTACTTC. Translation gives CASSLNRGGETQYF. Using reference TRBV11-3 and TRBJ2-5 for the parts outside the CDR3, the full variable domain is EAGVVQSPRYKIIEKKQPVAFWCNPISGHNTLYWYLQNLGQGPELLIRYENEEAVDDSQLPKDRFSAERLKGVDSTLKIQPAELGDSAVYLCASSLNRGGETQYFGPGTRLLVL.

J is TRBJ1-1 and V is TRBV7-2; no firm D call. V was pared by 0 bases and J by 4 bases, with 12 bases between. Looked up from germline, CDR1 is SGHTA and CDR2 is FQGNSA. The CDR3 consists of 15 residues. CDR3 sequence reads: CASSLAQSSGTEAFF. In DNA form, the CDR3 reads TGTGCCAGCAGCTTAGCCCAATCATCCGGCACTGAAGCTTTCTTT.

V usage is TRBV10-2 and J usage is TRBJ2-5; tentative D call: TRBD1 (5 bases). This CDR3 is built from 14 residues. Trimming took off 2 bases at V and 6 bases at J, with 13 bases between the two ends. The V gene's germline CDR1 is WSHSY and CDR2 SAAADI. CDR3 amino acids: CASSERRDAKTQYF. The CDR3 region has the DNA TGCGCCAGCAGTGAGCGCAGGGATGCGAAGACCCAGTACTTC.

The V and J genes are TRBV5-1 and TRBJ2-4; 14 bases match TRBD2. The junction had 7 bases not matched to a gene; V was cut back by 0 bases and J by 11 bases. Germline V gene sequence: CDR1 SGHRS, CDR2 YFSETQ. This CDR3 has 16 residues. The CDR3, as DNA: TGCGCCAGCAGCTTGGGGACCGGGACTAGCGGGAGTGTTCAGTACTTC. This translates into CASSLGTGTSGSVQYF.

The chain has TRBV19 and TRBJ2-7, with 12 bases aligning to TRBD2. The CDR3 consists of 15 residues. The J segment lost 1 base and the V segment lost 6 bases, leaving 4 bases of the junction unmatched. Germline V gene sequence: CDR1 LNHDA, CDR2 SQIVND (reference sequence). The chain's CDR3 is CASRALAGGSYEQYF. In nucleotides, the CDR3 is TGTGCCAGTAGAGCACTAGCGGGAGGTTCCTACGAGCAGTACTTC.

V and J are TRBV28 and TRBJ1-6; no clear D. The CDR3 runs to 13 residues. V was clipped by 5 bases and J by 7 bases, with 9 bases between them. The V gene's germline CDR1 is MDHEN and CDR2 SYDVKM. The CDR3 DNA sequence: TGTGCCAGCAGTCCCCAGACAAATTCACCCCTCCACTTT. Amino acid sequence: CASSPQTNSPLHF.

This chain connects TRBV6-5 to TRBJ1-2; 9 nucleotides match TRBD1. The V gene end was trimmed by 4 bases and the J gene end by 6 bases; junction bases not matched to a gene: 3. Germline CDR1 and CDR2: MNHEY and SVGAGI. This CDR3 has 13 residues. CDR3 bases: TGTGCCAGCAGTTGGGACAGGGTAGATGGCTACACCTTC. Encoded protein: CASSWDRVDGYTF.

This clone was seen a handful of times. The chain is built from TRBV5-1 and TRBJ2-7; TRBD1 is a possible D gene (7 bases). The CDR3 runs 14 residues. Trimming pared 3 bases from V and 3 bases from J, leaving 13 bases between. Germline V gene sequence: CDR1 SGHRS, CDR2 YFSETQ. For the CDR3, the DNA is TGCGCCAGCAGCTGGGGGGACAGAAACTACGAGCAGTACTTC. Translation gives CASSWGDRNYEQYF.

V gene TRBV7-9 combines with J gene TRBJ2-7, with 7 bases matching TRBD1. V dropped 4 bases and J dropped 2; count of bases not matched to a gene: 5. The CDR3 sequence is 14 residues long. Germline V gives CDR1 SEHNR, CDR2 FQNEAQ (reference sequence). The CDR3, as DNA: TGTGCCAGCAGCTCTGGACAGGCCGCCTACGAGCAGTACTTC. This gives the protein CASSSGQAAYEQYF.

Note on this clone: The identical CDR3 is also encoded by other nucleotide sequences in the sample. The gene calls are TRBV27 and TRBJ1-2; 8 nucleotides align to TRBD1. J gave up 6 bases and V 4 bases, and 4 bases lay outside the gene matches. The length of the CDR3 is 13 residues. CDR1 is MNHEY and CDR2 is SMNVEV in the germline V gene (reference sequence). The CDR3, as DNA: TGTGCCAGCAGTTACGGACAGGGCGATGGCTACACCTTC. Its translation: CASSYGQGDGYTF.

The V call is TRBV11-2, the J call TRBJ2-7, with a possible D match to TRBD2 (7 bases). Germline CDR1 and CDR2: SGHAT and FQNNGV. This CDR3 has 14 residues. Trimming pared 5 bases from V and 1 base from J, leaving 12 bases between. The DNA of the CDR3 is TGTGCCAGCAGCCCACGGGGGGCGTCCTACGAGCAGTACTTC. Encoded protein: CASSPRGASYEQYF.